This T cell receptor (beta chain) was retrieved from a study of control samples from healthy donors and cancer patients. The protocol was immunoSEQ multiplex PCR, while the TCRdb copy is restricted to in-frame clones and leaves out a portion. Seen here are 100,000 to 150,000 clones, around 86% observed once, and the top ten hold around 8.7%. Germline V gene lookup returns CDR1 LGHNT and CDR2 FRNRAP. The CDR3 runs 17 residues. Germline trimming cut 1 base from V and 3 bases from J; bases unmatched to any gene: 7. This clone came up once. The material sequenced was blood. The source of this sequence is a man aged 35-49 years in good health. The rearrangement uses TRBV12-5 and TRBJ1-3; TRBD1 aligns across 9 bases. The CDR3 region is CASGLGEDRGRGNTIYF. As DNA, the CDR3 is TGTGCTAGTGGTTTGGGAGAGGACAGGGGCCGTGGAAACACCATATATTTT.